This passage covers 15 T cell receptor beta chains from one sample sequenced in a study of cytomegalovirus exposure and HLA in healthy donors. The PCR was carried out with 60 Vbeta primers and 13 Jbeta primers. TCRdb keeps only in-frame clones here, not all; method: immunoSEQ multiplex PCR. The data contain some 150,000 clones, around three quarters of them seen just once; the ten biggest clones take up roughly 6.7%. The specimen sequenced was PBMCs. Receptor source: a middle-aged woman in good health and CMV-seropositive.

The rearrangement links TRBV14 to TRBJ1-1; 7 bases fit TRBD1. The CDR3 has 13 amino acids. The J segment lost 7 bases and the V segment lost 4 bases, leaving 6 bases of the junction unmatched. Germline V gene data show CDR1 as SGHDN and CDR2 as FVKESK. In nucleotides, the CDR3 is TGTGCCAGCAGCCCACGACAGGGCGGTGAAGCTTTCTTT. As protein: CASSPRQGGEAFF.

Only one count was recorded for this clone. The chain joins TRBV7-9 to TRBJ2-5; TRBD2 matches 7 bases. The CDR3 is made up of 13 amino acids. V lost 9 bases to trimming and J lost 3 bases; unmatched junction nucleotides: 7. Germline CDR1 SEHNR, CDR2 FQNEAQ (reference sequence). Here the CDR3 reads CASSWAGEETQYF. CDR3 nucleotide sequence: TGTGCCAGTAGTTGGGCGGGAGAAGAGACCCAGTACTTC.

The chain links TRBV18 to TRBJ1-2; D gene uncertain. In germline, CDR1 is KGHSH, CDR2 LQKENI. The ends were cut back, 3 bases at V and 8 bases at J, with 13 bases in the middle. The CDR3 length is 13 residues. In DNA, the CDR3 is TGTGCCAGCTCACCTCAGGAGGGCAACGGCTACACCTTC. Translation: CASSPQEGNGYTF.

The J gene is TRBJ1-2, the V gene TRBV5-1, with TRBD1 as a possible D gene (5 bases). The CDR3 spans 15 residues. Trimming took off 1 base at V and 6 bases at J, with 16 bases between the two ends. Germline V CDR1 and CDR2: SGHRS, YFSETQ. The CDR3 DNA sequence: TGCGCCAGCAGCTTGCCCAATTGGGGAGGGGATGGCTACACCTTC. Amino acid sequence: CASSLPNWGGDGYTF.

V gene TRBV6-5 combines with J gene TRBJ1-2, with D unclear. This CDR3 region has 14 residues. The germline V and J ends were trimmed by 5 bases and 3 bases, with 13 bases remaining between them. The germline V gene encodes CDR1 MNHEY and CDR2 SVGAGI. The CDR3 loop reads CASSETDTYYGYTF. The DNA for the CDR3 is TGTGCCAGCAGTGAAACCGACACGTACTATGGCTACACCTTC.

The CDR3 DNA follows: TGCGCCAGCAGCAGGGAGACAGGGGGCCTCTATGGCTACACCTTC. It is translated as CASSRETGGLYGYTF. This sequence joins TRBV5-1 and TRBJ1-2; 10 nucleotides agree with TRBD1. CDR3 size: 15 residues. V shed 4 bases and J 4 bases; nucleotides not matched to a gene: 7. CDR1 SGHRS and CDR2 YFSETQ come from the germline V gene.

This clone turned up a few times. Other DNA variants within this sample encode the same CDR3. The rearrangement links TRBV5-1 to TRBJ2-2; 9 nucleotides match TRBD1. Losses at the gene ends were 1 base for V and 1 base for J; bases not matched to a gene: 2. CDR1 SGHRS and CDR2 YFSETQ come from the germline V gene. The CDR3 spans 16 residues. The CDR3 spells CASSLLGQGNTGELFF. In nucleotides, the CDR3 is TGCGCCAGCAGCTTGTTGGGACAGGGGAACACCGGGGAGCTGTTTTTT.

V usage is TRBV6-5 and J usage is TRBJ2-7, with D possibly being TRBD2 (6 bases). The CDR3 consists of 13 residues. The V end lost 2 bases, the J end lost 6 bases, and 11 bases lay between the germline ends. From germline, CDR1 is MNHEY and CDR2 SVGAGI. CDR3: CASSYGGAGEQYF. The CDR3 coding sequence is TGTGCCAGCAGTTACGGCGGGGCGGGCGAGCAGTACTTC.

The J gene is TRBJ1-4, the V gene TRBV6-1; D gene unclear. Trimming stripped 2 bases from V and 8 bases from J, with 15 bases between. Germline assignment: CDR1 MNHNS and CDR2 SASEGT. This CDR3 contains 15 residues. As DNA, the CDR3 is TGTGCCAGCAGTGAATTACGGAGATTCGGGGAAAAACTGTTTTTT. Its protein product is CASSELRRFGEKLFF.

The CDR3 coding sequence is TGTGCCAGCAGCTTGAGCGGCACAGATACGCAGTATTTT. This gives the protein CASSLSGTDTQYF. The V call is TRBV5-6, the J call TRBJ2-3; D gene unclear. V was cut by 1 base and J by 1 base, with 4 bases left in between. The CDR3 has 13 residues. CDR1 and CDR2 (germline): SGHDT, YYEEEE. Full variable domain (rest looked up from reference TRBV5-6 and TRBJ2-3): DAGVTQSPTHLIKTRGQQVTLRCSPKSGHDTVSWYQQALGQGPQFIFQYYEEEERQRGNFPDRFSGHQFPNYSSELNVNALLLGDSALYLCASSLSGTDTQYFGPGTRLTVL.

The rearrangement uses TRBV10-3 and TRBJ2-1, with 14 nucleotides matching TRBD2. CDR1 is ENHRY, CDR2 SYGVKD, per germline. CDR3 length: 13 residues. J was trimmed by 10 bases and V by 6 bases; bases with no gene match: 2. For the CDR3, the DNA is TGTGCCATCAGCGGGACTAGCGGGGGAGAGCAGTTCTTC. It codes for CAISGTSGGEQFF.

This clone was seen only once. The chain employs TRBV29-1 and TRBJ1-1; 8 bases fit TRBD1. The CDR3 contains 14 residues. Germline-derived CDR1 and CDR2 are SQVTM and ANQGSEA. The ends lost 6 bases at V and 2 bases at J; junction bases unmatched: 8. The CDR3 spells CSVFTDRVNTEAFF. For the CDR3, the DNA is TGCAGCGTCTTCACGGACAGGGTTAACACTGAAGCTTTCTTT.

The genes are TRBV25-1 and TRBJ1-2; 7 nucleotides match TRBD1. Germline trimming cut 1 base from V and 4 bases from J; bases unmatched to any gene: 3. The germline CDR1 and CDR2 sequences are MGHDK and SYGVNS. This CDR3 spans 14 amino acids. DNA of the CDR3: TGTGCCAGCAGTGAATTGGAGGGGGCCTATGGCTACACCTTC. Its protein product is CASSELEGAYGYTF.

The J gene is TRBJ2-7, the V gene TRBV5-6; TRBD1 matches 9 bases. The ends lost 4 bases at V and 2 bases at J; junction bases unmatched: 7. The CDR3 loop spans 15 amino acids. CDR1 is SGHDT and CDR2 is YYEEEE in the germline V gene. The CDR3 reads CASSTPGTGPYEQYF. CDR3 DNA: TGTGCCAGCAGCACCCCCGGGACAGGGCCCTACGAGCAGTACTTC.

The genes are TRBV5-1 and TRBJ2-7; 9 bases line up with TRBD2. CDR3 length equals 15 residues. J was trimmed by 4 bases and V by 0 bases; bases with no gene match: 5. Germline V gives CDR1 SGHRS, CDR2 YFSETQ. This chain's CDR3 is CASSLDWSGRYEQYF. CDR3 coding DNA: TGCGCCAGCAGCTTGGATTGGAGCGGGAGGTACGAGCAGTACTTC.